The 7 T cell receptor beta chains listed next were all sequenced from one sample in a study of blood T cell repertoires in COVID-19. TCRdb's copy holds only in-frame clones and misses some; the assay was immunoSEQ multiplex PCR. The table includes hundreds of thousands of clones, around nine tenths detected once. The sample was peripheral blood. The receptor source for this set is a woman aged 70-85 years with COVID-19, enrolled during active disease.

V and J are TRBV7-2 and TRBJ1-1, with D tentatively TRBD1 (6 bases). Deletions cut 4 bases from V and 1 base from J, with 16 bases between. The length of the CDR3 is 16 residues. Germline CDR1 SGHTA, CDR2 FQGNSA. DNA for the CDR3: TGTGCCAGCAGCTGGGGACCCGCGACAGGGAACACTGAAGCTTTCTTT. This gives the protein CASSWGPATGNTEAFF.

The chain employs TRBV21-1 and TRBJ2-1; no DNA check was done on the table's D call, TRBD1. TRBV21-1 is annotated as a pseudogene. The length of the CDR3 is 15 residues. For the CDR3, the DNA is TGTGCCAGCAGCAAAAGTTGGACCAGGGGCAATGAGCAGTTCTTC. This encodes CASSKSWTRGNEQFF.

The chain uses TRBV6-6 and TRBJ2-7; weak D call: TRBD1 (6 bases). Trimming stripped 4 bases from V and 4 bases from J, with 11 bases between. Germline V gene sequence: CDR1 MNHNY, CDR2 SVGAGI (reference sequence). CDR3 size: 13 residues. The CDR3: CASSSRGQYEQYF. DNA for the CDR3: TGTGCCAGCAGTTCCAGGGGCCAGTACGAGCAGTACTTC.

This chain connects TRBV5-1 to TRBJ1-1; TRBD1 matches 8 bases. Germline CDR1 reads SGHRS; CDR2 reads YFSETQ. Germline trimming cut 0 bases from V and 4 bases from J; bases unmatched to any gene: 5. This CDR3 region has 15 residues. The CDR3 DNA reads TGCGCCAGCAGCTTGGAGAGCAGGGGGCCCACTGAAGCTTTCTTT. It translates to CASSLESRGPTEAFF.

The gene calls are TRBV9 and TRBJ1-1, with a tentative D call TRBD1 (6 bases). V gave up 4 bases and J gave up 4 bases, with 14 bases separating them. This CDR3 has 14 residues. The germline V gene encodes CDR1 SGDLS and CDR2 YYNGEE. The CDR3 sequence: CASSPWDIGTEAFF. The CDR3 DNA follows: TGTGCCAGCAGCCCCTGGGACATTGGCACTGAAGCTTTCTTT.

This chain joins TRBV7-3 and TRBJ2-5, with a weak D call TRBD2 (7 bases). Germline CDR1 and CDR2: SGHTA and FQGTGA. Trimming took off 5 bases at V and 5 bases at J, with 21 bases between the two ends. The CDR3 is made up of 16 amino acids. CDR3 sequence reads: CASSPRGGPVGETQYF. The DNA of the CDR3 is TGTGCCAGCAGCCCTAGGGGGGGGCCCGTGGGCGAGACCCAGTACTTC.

The chain couples TRBV28 to TRBJ2-1; a weak D match, TRBD2 (6 bases). CDR1 and CDR2 from the germline V gene are MDHEN and SYDVKM. V lost 1 base and J 9 bases, leaving 13 bases between the germline ends. The CDR3 is 14 residues long. CDR3 region: CASSLSGVVSEQFF. The CDR3 DNA sequence: TGTGCCAGCAGTTTATCGGGGGTGGTCAGTGAGCAGTTCTTC.